The rows below give T cell receptor beta chains drawn from one sample of a study of OX40 agonist ivuxolimab in advanced cancers. Sequencing used immunoSEQ multiplex PCR; TCRdb keeps in-frame clones, though not all of them. This sample has about 75,000 clones; roughly 90% occur once, and the top ten carry roughly 0.37%. This specimen was CD4+ or CD8+ T cells sorted from blood, taken in a trial of the OX40 agonist ivuxolimab. These receptors all stem from an adult with an advanced solid tumor such as melanoma, head and neck, liver or kidney cancer. Both conserved end residues are part of each CDR3. D genes are given only for firm matches. Size is stated for part of the rows, as once, few or many counts, or as a class when the clone is expanded.

v_gene: TRBV9
j_gene: TRBJ2-3
abundance: NA
d_gene: TRBD2
CDR3nt: TGTGCCAGCGGCCTAGCGGGGGGAAGCACAGATACGCAGTATTTT
CDR3aa: CASGLAGGSTDTQYF

v_gene: TRBV5-4
j_gene: TRBJ2-2
abundance: NA
d_gene: NA
CDR3nt: TGCGCCAGCAGCCAGACAGACAGGAACACCGGGGAGCTGTTTTTT
CDR3aa: CASSQTDRNTGELFF

v_gene: TRBV5-1
j_gene: TRBJ2-5
abundance: NA
d_gene: NA
CDR3nt: TGCGCCAGCAGCCAAGTAGGGGGAGAGACCCAGTACTTC
CDR3aa: CASSQVGGETQYF

v_gene: TRBV25-1
j_gene: TRBJ2-7
abundance: once
d_gene: TRBD1
CDR3nt: TGTGCCACCTCTTCCCGGACAGGGTTCGAGCAGTACTTC
CDR3aa: CATSSRTGFEQYF

v_gene: TRBV10-3
j_gene: TRBJ2-1
abundance: NA
d_gene: NA
CDR3nt: TGTGCCATCAGTGTCGGGGCAAGCTCCTACAATGAGCAGTTCTTC
CDR3aa: CAISVGASSYNEQFF

v_gene: TRBV6-7
j_gene: TRBJ2-5
abundance: NA
d_gene: TRBD2
CDR3nt: TGTGCCAGCAGTTACCGACTAGCGGGAGGGGAAGAGACCCAGTACTTC
CDR3aa: CASSYRLAGGEETQYF

v_gene: TRBV6-5
j_gene: TRBJ2-3
abundance: once
d_gene: TRBD2
CDR3nt: TGTGCCAGCAGTTGGAGTAGCGGGAGCACAGATACGCAGTATTTT
CDR3aa: CASSWSSGSTDTQYF

v_gene: TRBV30
j_gene: TRBJ1-6
abundance: NA
d_gene: TRBD1
CDR3nt: TGTGCAAGTTATCCAGGGGGAAGATCCTATAATTCACCCCTCCACTTT
CDR3aa: CASYPGGRSYNSPLHF

v_gene: TRBV28
j_gene: TRBJ2-2
abundance: NA
d_gene: NA
CDR3nt: TGTGCCACCCCGGGCACGAACACCGGGGAGCTGTTTTTT
CDR3aa: CATPGTNTGELFF

v_gene: TRBV5-4
j_gene: TRBJ1-2
abundance: once
d_gene: TRBD1
CDR3nt: TGTGCCAGCAGCTCGCCGGAAGACAGGGTGCACTATGGCTACACCTTC
CDR3aa: CASSSPEDRVHYGYTF

v_gene: TRBV30
j_gene: TRBJ2-3
abundance: once
d_gene: NA
CDR3nt: TGTGCCTGGAGGACCAAAAACACAGATACGCAGTATTTT
CDR3aa: CAWRTKNTDTQYF

v_gene: TRBV2
j_gene: TRBJ2-4
abundance: NA
d_gene: TRBD1
CDR3nt: TGTGCCAGCAGTGGGGGGACAGGGGTGGTTAGAGCCAAAAACATTCAGTACTTC
CDR3aa: CASSGGTGVVRAKNIQYF

v_gene: TRBV28
j_gene: TRBJ2-7
abundance: NA
d_gene: NA
CDR3nt: TGTGCCAGCAGTTTACGCCCCCTCAACGAGCAGTACTTC
CDR3aa: CASSLRPLNEQYF

v_gene: TRBV6-1
j_gene: TRBJ2-7
abundance: once
d_gene: NA
CDR3nt: TGTGCCAGCAGTGTATCCGGGGACCACGAGCAGTACTTC
CDR3aa: CASSVSGDHEQYF

v_gene: TRBV4-3
j_gene: TRBJ2-7
abundance: few
d_gene: NA
CDR3nt: TGCGCCAGCAGCCAAGATTGGACAGCCGGGGAGCAGTACTTC
CDR3aa: CASSQDWTAGEQYF

v_gene: TRBV9
j_gene: TRBJ2-1
abundance: NA
d_gene: TRBD2
CDR3nt: TGTGCCAGCAGCACGGGACTAGCGGGGTGGGATGAGCAGTTCTTC
CDR3aa: CASSTGLAGWDEQFF

v_gene: TRBV18
j_gene: TRBJ2-3
abundance: NA
d_gene: TRBD2
CDR3nt: TGTGCCAGCTCTCGCTCACTAGCGGACCGCACAGATACGCAGTATTTT
CDR3aa: CASSRSLADRTDTQYF

v_gene: TRBV7-9
j_gene: TRBJ2-2
abundance: NA
d_gene: NA
CDR3nt: TGTGCCAGCAGCCTCTTCACTAGTAAGGGCTGGGAGCTGTTTTTT
CDR3aa: CASSLFTSKGWELFF

v_gene: TRBV5-1
j_gene: TRBJ1-2
abundance: NA
d_gene: NA
CDR3nt: TGCGCCAGCAGCTTGGAACCTTCGGGGAGTGGCTACACCTTC
CDR3aa: CASSLEPSGSGYTF

v_gene: TRBV6-1
j_gene: TRBJ2-7
abundance: once
d_gene: TRBD2
CDR3nt: TGTGCCAGCAGTGAAGGACTAGCGGGGGGTTACGAGCAGTACTTC
CDR3aa: CASSEGLAGGYEQYF

v_gene: TRBV5-4
j_gene: TRBJ2-2
abundance: few
d_gene: NA
CDR3nt: TGTGCCAGCAGCTTGGATTATAACACCGGGGAGCTGTTTTTT
CDR3aa: CASSLDYNTGELFF

v_gene: TRBV6-4
j_gene: TRBJ1-1
abundance: NA
d_gene: NA
CDR3nt: TGTGCCAGCAGTGACTCTTTGGGAGAAGCTTTCTTT
CDR3aa: CASSDSLGEAFF

v_gene: TRBV30
j_gene: TRBJ2-7
abundance: NA
d_gene: NA
CDR3nt: TGTGCCTGGAGTGTAAATGGGTACTACGAGCAGTACTTC
CDR3aa: CAWSVNGYYEQYF

v_gene: TRBV11-2
j_gene: TRBJ1-5
abundance: NA
d_gene: NA
CDR3nt: TGTGCCAGCAGCCTAGGAGGGGCAGGTAATCAGCCCCAGCATTTT
CDR3aa: CASSLGGAGNQPQHF

v_gene: TRBV30
j_gene: TRBJ1-1
abundance: few
d_gene: NA
CDR3nt: TGTGCCTGGAGTGTCGTACAGGGGAACACTGAAGCTTTCTTT
CDR3aa: CAWSVVQGNTEAFF

v_gene: TRBV18
j_gene: TRBJ1-1
abundance: few
d_gene: NA
CDR3nt: TGTGCCAGCTCACCTAGCCTTACTGAGAACACTGAAGCTTTCTTT
CDR3aa: CASSPSLTENTEAFF

v_gene: TRBV10-3
j_gene: TRBJ1-1
abundance: NA
d_gene: NA
CDR3nt: TGTGCCATCAGCCAAGGCGGGGGGGATACTGAAGCTTTCTTT
CDR3aa: CAISQGGGDTEAFF

v_gene: TRBV12-2
j_gene: TRBJ1-2
abundance: NA
d_gene: NA
CDR3nt: TGTGCAAGTCGCCCCCGGGGCGATGGCTACACCTTC
CDR3aa: CASRPRGDGYTF

v_gene: TRBV2
j_gene: TRBJ2-1
abundance: once
d_gene: TRBD2
CDR3nt: TGTGCCAGTTCTAGCGGGGGGGCCCTTTACAATGAGCAGTTCTTC
CDR3aa: CASSSGGALYNEQFF

v_gene: TRBV7-2
j_gene: TRBJ2-3
abundance: once
d_gene: NA
CDR3nt: TGTGCCAGCAGCCCGCGGTCACGCACAGATACGCAGTATTTT
CDR3aa: CASSPRSRTDTQYF

v_gene: TRBV28
j_gene: TRBJ2-2
abundance: NA
d_gene: TRBD1
CDR3nt: TGTGCCAGCAGTCTTCCAGGGGGCACCGGGGAGCTGTTTTTT
CDR3aa: CASSLPGGTGELFF

v_gene: TRBV29-1
j_gene: TRBJ1-5
abundance: NA
d_gene: TRBD1
CDR3nt: TGCAGCGTTGAAAAGGGGGCGAGTTTTTATCAGCCCCAGCATTTT
CDR3aa: CSVEKGASFYQPQHF

v_gene: TRBV6-1
j_gene: TRBJ1-2
abundance: NA
d_gene: NA
CDR3nt: TGTGCCAGCAGTGAAGCGCCAGGAGGGATCTATGGCTACACCTTC
CDR3aa: CASSEAPGGIYGYTF